This T cell receptor beta chain appears in the sequencing data of a study of beta chain features in type 1 diabetes. Study-level findings and limits: Researchers report that Type 1 diabetes patients had moderately but significantly shorter TCRB CDR3s across all four CD4+ subsets. For patients, the naive, central memory and Treg TCRB repertoires appeared more alike than for healthy donors.

This clone was counted a few times. The antigen is not known. Investigators reverse transcribed all isolated RNA, so they sequenced expressed TCRB transcripts. Measured with immunoSEQ multiplex PCR; TCRdb has only the in-frame clones, and not every one. The data show 300,000 to 350,000 clones, 9.3% seen once. The germline gives CDR1 SGHTA, CDR2 FQGNSA. The CDR3 has 14 residues. Trimming took 3 bases from V and 8 from J, leaving 13 bases between them. This sequence joins TRBV7-2 and TRBJ1-4; the D is unclear. The sequence was obtained from a man aged 25 to 40 with type 1 diabetes. The specimen sequenced was central memory CD4+ T cells from blood. The CDR3 nucleotides read TGTGCCAGCAGCTTGAGGCAGGATAACGAAAAACTGTTTTTT. The encoded protein is CASSLRQDNEKLFF.